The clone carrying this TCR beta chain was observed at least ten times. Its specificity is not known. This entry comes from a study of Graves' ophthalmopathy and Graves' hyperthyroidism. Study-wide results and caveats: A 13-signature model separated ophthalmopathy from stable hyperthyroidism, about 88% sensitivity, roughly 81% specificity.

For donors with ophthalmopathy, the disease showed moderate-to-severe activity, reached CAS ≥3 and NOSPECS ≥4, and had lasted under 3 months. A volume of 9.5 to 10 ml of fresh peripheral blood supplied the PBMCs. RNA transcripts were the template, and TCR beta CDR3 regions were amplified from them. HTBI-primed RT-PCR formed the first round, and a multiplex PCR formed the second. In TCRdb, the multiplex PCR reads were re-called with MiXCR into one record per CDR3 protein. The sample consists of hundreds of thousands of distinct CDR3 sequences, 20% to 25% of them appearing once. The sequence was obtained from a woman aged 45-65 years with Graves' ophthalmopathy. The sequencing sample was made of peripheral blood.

The CDR3 region is CASSLEGWSQETQYF. CDR3 sequence (DNA): TGCGCCAGCAGCTTGGAGGGGTGGTCCCAAGAGACCCAGTACTTC. The rearrangement links TRBV5-1 to TRBJ2-5, with D tentatively TRBD1 (5 bases). CDR3 length equals 15 residues. V lost 0 bases, J lost 1 base, and 10 bases lay in between. Germline assignment: CDR1 SGHRS and CDR2 YFSETQ.